This T cell receptor beta chain was captured in a study of PD-1 blockade in mismatch repair-deficient tumors. Study details: Patients had approximately 11 mismatch repair-deficient cancer types and were previously treated and progressing. Overall study results and limits: Tumor-resident clones, often absent from pretreatment blood, expanded after pembrolizumab and then contracted.

Concerning this clone itself: Antigen specificity is unknown. An end of the junction differs from the germline gene, which may be a read error.

Every patient had mismatch repair deficiency by PCR or immunohistochemistry. TCR sequencing covered three patients who responded to pembrolizumab. Germline-derived CDR1 and CDR2 are LGHNT and FRNRAP. CDR3 length equals 19 residues. Clones were sequenced by immunoSEQ multiplex PCR, and TCRdb holds only the in-frame ones, with some missing. The sample holds approximately 110,000 clones, about 80% seen once. The rearrangement uses TRBV12-5 and TRBJ2-1; 10 bases line up with TRBD2. This material consisted of peripheral blood, taken approximately 60 weeks after starting pembrolizumab. The receptor's source is an adult with mismatch repair-deficient cancer. CDR3 nucleotides: TGTGCCAGTGCCGGGACTAGCGTCCCTTGGCGTGGCTCCTACAATGAGCAGTTCTTC. It is translated as CASAGTSVPWRGSYNEQFF.